This is a list of T cell receptor beta chains from one sample in a study of blood T cell repertoires in COVID-19. Clones were sequenced by immunoSEQ multiplex PCR, and TCRdb holds only the in-frame ones, with some missing. Among around 150,000 clones listed, around 87% were seen once. The sequenced sample was peripheral blood. The receptors derive from an older woman with active COVID-19. CDR3s include the opening cysteine and the closing phenylalanine or tryptophan. D genes are given only for firm matches. Not all rows give a size; the values are once, few, many and, for expanded clones, a class.

clone_size: NA
j_call: TRBJ1-2
cdr3_length: 14
d_call: TRBD1
v_call: TRBV18
cdr3_nt: TGTGCCAGCTCACCTCTTGGACAGGGGCATGGCTACACCTTC
cdr3_aa: CASSPLGQGHGYTF

clone_size: once
j_call: TRBJ1-1
cdr3_length: 13
d_call: TRBD1
v_call: TRBV6-5
cdr3_nt: TGTGCCACCCAACAGGGGTCAGTCACTGAAGCTTTCTTT
cdr3_aa: CATQQGSVTEAFF

clone_size: NA
j_call: TRBJ1-1
cdr3_length: 11
d_call: NA
v_call: TRBV2
cdr3_nt: TGTGCCAGCAGGGCTGACAGCGAAGCTTTCTTT
cdr3_aa: CASRADSEAFF

clone_size: NA
j_call: TRBJ1-6
cdr3_length: 13
d_call: TRBD1
v_call: TRBV2
cdr3_nt: TGTGCCAGGGGGACAGATTGGAATTCACCCCTCCACTTT
cdr3_aa: CARGTDWNSPLHF

clone_size: NA
j_call: TRBJ1-2
cdr3_length: 15
d_call: TRBD1
v_call: TRBV19
cdr3_nt: TGTGCCAGTAGTATCGGACTTCAGGGGGCGGAAGGCTACACCTTC
cdr3_aa: CASSIGLQGAEGYTF

clone_size: NA
j_call: TRBJ2-7
cdr3_length: 19
d_call: TRBD2
v_call: TRBV15
cdr3_nt: TGTGCCACCAGCAGACAAACGAGGCTAGCGGGAAGAAGGACCTACGAGCAGTACTTC
cdr3_aa: CATSRQTRLAGRRTYEQYF

clone_size: NA
j_call: TRBJ1-2
cdr3_length: 12
d_call: TRBD1
v_call: TRBV6-9
cdr3_nt: TGTGCCATCGCTACAGGGGGCACTGGCTACACCTTC
cdr3_aa: CAIATGGTGYTF

clone_size: NA
j_call: TRBJ1-1
cdr3_length: 12
d_call: NA
v_call: TRBV7-2
cdr3_nt: TGTGCCAGCAGATTAACGGGCACTGAAGCTTTCTTT
cdr3_aa: CASRLTGTEAFF

clone_size: NA
j_call: TRBJ2-2
cdr3_length: 19
d_call: TRBD2
v_call: TRBV9
cdr3_nt: TGTGCCAGCAGCCCCCTTCGTCTAGCGGGAGGACTTACCACCGGGGAGCTGTTTTTT
cdr3_aa: CASSPLRLAGGLTTGELFF

clone_size: NA
j_call: TRBJ2-5
cdr3_length: 12
d_call: NA
v_call: TRBV27
cdr3_nt: TGTGCCACCGGTAGAGGGGGAGAGACCCAGTACTTC
cdr3_aa: CATGRGGETQYF

clone_size: once
j_call: TRBJ2-7
cdr3_length: 15
d_call: TRBD1
v_call: TRBV7-6
cdr3_nt: TGTGCCAGCAGCCCCAGGGGACAGTCGATCTACGAGCAGTACTTC
cdr3_aa: CASSPRGQSIYEQYF

clone_size: few
j_call: TRBJ1-1
cdr3_length: 12
d_call: NA
v_call: TRBV24-1
cdr3_nt: TGTGCCACCAGTGATTTGCGGGGTGAAGCTTTCTTT
cdr3_aa: CATSDLRGEAFF

clone_size: few
j_call: TRBJ1-6
cdr3_length: 15
d_call: NA
v_call: TRBV5-1
cdr3_nt: TGCGCCAGCAGGGACGGGAGTAATGGAAATTCACCCCTCCACTTT
cdr3_aa: CASRDGSNGNSPLHF

clone_size: NA
j_call: TRBJ1-1
cdr3_length: 15
d_call: NA
v_call: TRBV29-1
cdr3_nt: TGCAGCGCGGGTTCGGGCCTAAAAGGAGGAACTGAAGCTTTCTTT
cdr3_aa: CSAGSGLKGGTEAFF

clone_size: once
j_call: TRBJ2-3
cdr3_length: 21
d_call: TRBD2
v_call: TRBV12-5
cdr3_nt: TGTGCTAGTGGTTTGGTAAAGGCGGGACTAGCGGGAGGGCCCCGCACAGATACGCAGTATTTT
cdr3_aa: CASGLVKAGLAGGPRTDTQYF

clone_size: NA
j_call: TRBJ2-3
cdr3_length: 14
d_call: NA
v_call: TRBV28
cdr3_nt: TGTGCCAGCAGTTTCGGCGGGAGCACAGATACGCAGTATTTT
cdr3_aa: CASSFGGSTDTQYF

clone_size: NA
j_call: TRBJ2-1
cdr3_length: 15
d_call: TRBD2
v_call: TRBV7-3
cdr3_nt: TGTGCCAGCAGCCACATAGGCCCAGGTGGGGGGGAAGCGTTCTTC
cdr3_aa: CASSHIGPGGGEAFF

clone_size: once
j_call: TRBJ2-7
cdr3_length: 15
d_call: NA
v_call: TRBV7-9
cdr3_nt: TGTGCCAGCAGCTTGGGACACATGATTCCCTACGAGCAGTACTTC
cdr3_aa: CASSLGHMIPYEQYF

clone_size: NA
j_call: TRBJ1-2
cdr3_length: 13
d_call: TRBD1
v_call: TRBV27
cdr3_nt: TGTGCCAGCAGTCCCGACAGGGGATCCGGCTACACCTTC
cdr3_aa: CASSPDRGSGYTF

clone_size: NA
j_call: TRBJ2-7
cdr3_length: 13
d_call: TRBD2
v_call: TRBV7-2
cdr3_nt: TGTGCCAGCAGCTTAAGGGAGGGGAACGAGCAGTACTTC
cdr3_aa: CASSLREGNEQYF

clone_size: NA
j_call: TRBJ2-5
cdr3_length: 13
d_call: NA
v_call: TRBV7-2
cdr3_nt: TGTGCCAGCAGCACCGACAGACAGGAGACCCAGTACTTC
cdr3_aa: CASSTDRQETQYF

clone_size: NA
j_call: TRBJ2-6
cdr3_length: 15
d_call: NA
v_call: TRBV5-8
cdr3_nt: TGTGCCAGCAGCCTAGGGAGCTCTGGGGCCAACGTCCTGACTTTC
cdr3_aa: CASSLGSSGANVLTF

clone_size: NA
j_call: TRBJ2-5
cdr3_length: 15
d_call: TRBD2
v_call: TRBV7-9
cdr3_nt: TGTGCCAGCAGACCACTAGCGGGAGTGGGGGAGACCCAGTACTTC
cdr3_aa: CASRPLAGVGETQYF

clone_size: NA
j_call: TRBJ2-1
cdr3_length: 14
d_call: TRBD2
v_call: TRBV30
cdr3_nt: TGTGCCTGGAGTGGGACTAGCGGGTACAATGAGCAGTTCTTC
cdr3_aa: CAWSGTSGYNEQFF

clone_size: NA
j_call: TRBJ2-2
cdr3_length: 17
d_call: TRBD2
v_call: TRBV5-5
cdr3_nt: TGTGCCAGCAGCTTGGTCGCGGGAGGGCCTAACACCGGGGAGCTGTTTTTT
cdr3_aa: CASSLVAGGPNTGELFF

clone_size: NA
j_call: TRBJ2-5
cdr3_length: 14
d_call: TRBD1
v_call: TRBV18
cdr3_nt: TGTGCCAGCTCAAGTAGACAGGGGGGAGAGACCCAGTACTTC
cdr3_aa: CASSSRQGGETQYF

clone_size: once
j_call: TRBJ2-6
cdr3_length: 17
d_call: TRBD1
v_call: TRBV4-1
cdr3_nt: TGCGCCAGCAGCCCACCGGGGACAGGTTCTGGGGCCAACGTCCTGACTTTC
cdr3_aa: CASSPPGTGSGANVLTF

clone_size: NA
j_call: TRBJ1-2
cdr3_length: 16
d_call: TRBD1
v_call: TRBV6-1
cdr3_nt: TGTGCCAGCAGTGAAAATCCGGGACAGGGTTACTATGGCTACACCTTC
cdr3_aa: CASSENPGQGYYGYTF

clone_size: NA
j_call: TRBJ2-7
cdr3_length: 11
d_call: NA
v_call: TRBV6-2/TRBV6-3
cdr3_nt: TGTGCCAGCAGTCGCCGGTACGAGCAGTACTTC
cdr3_aa: CASSRRYEQYF

clone_size: few
j_call: TRBJ2-1
cdr3_length: 16
d_call: TRBD2
v_call: TRBV19
cdr3_nt: TGTGCCAGTAGTATAGGCCTAGCGGGAGACAGCCATGAGCAGTTCTTC
cdr3_aa: CASSIGLAGDSHEQFF

clone_size: NA
j_call: TRBJ2-1
cdr3_length: 11
d_call: NA
v_call: TRBV18
cdr3_nt: TGTGCCAGCTCACCCAGTGATGAGCAGTTCTTC
cdr3_aa: CASSPSDEQFF

clone_size: NA
j_call: TRBJ2-6
cdr3_length: 19
d_call: NA
v_call: TRBV6-2/TRBV6-3
cdr3_nt: TGTGCCAGCAGTTACTCGTTGCTCCAGGCAAGCTCTGGGGCCAACGTCCTGACTTTC
cdr3_aa: CASSYSLLQASSGANVLTF

clone_size: NA
j_call: TRBJ1-3
cdr3_length: 15
d_call: NA
v_call: TRBV7-2
cdr3_nt: TGTGCCAGCAGCTCGGGGGGGGCCTCTGGAAACACCATATATTTT
cdr3_aa: CASSSGGASGNTIYF

clone_size: NA
j_call: TRBJ2-2
cdr3_length: 14
d_call: TRBD1
v_call: TRBV14
cdr3_nt: TGTGCCAGCAGTCTGACAGGGAGAACCGGGGAGCTGTTTTTT
cdr3_aa: CASSLTGRTGELFF

clone_size: NA
j_call: TRBJ2-5
cdr3_length: 15
d_call: NA
v_call: TRBV6-2/TRBV6-3
cdr3_nt: TGTGCCAGCAGCCCCAGGGGATTTACGGGAGAGACCCAGTACTTC
cdr3_aa: CASSPRGFTGETQYF

clone_size: NA
j_call: TRBJ2-1
cdr3_length: 19
d_call: TRBD1
v_call: TRBV18
cdr3_nt: TGTGCCAGCTCACTGAGGGGATACGAAACGGGACAGGGGAACAATGAGCAGTTCTTC
cdr3_aa: CASSLRGYETGQGNNEQFF

clone_size: once
j_call: TRBJ2-7
cdr3_length: 15
d_call: NA
v_call: TRBV5-5
cdr3_nt: TGTGCCAGCAGCTTGGGCCTTGGGGCAGCCTACGAGCAGTACTTC
cdr3_aa: CASSLGLGAAYEQYF

clone_size: NA
j_call: TRBJ2-2
cdr3_length: 15
d_call: NA
v_call: TRBV19
cdr3_nt: TGTGCCAGTAGTCCGCGGCTAGCCGACACCGGGGAGCTGTTTTTT
cdr3_aa: CASSPRLADTGELFF

clone_size: NA
j_call: TRBJ2-1
cdr3_length: 15
d_call: NA
v_call: TRBV7-2
cdr3_nt: TGTGCCAGCAGCTTAGGACAGACCTCCTACAATGAGCAGTTCTTC
cdr3_aa: CASSLGQTSYNEQFF

clone_size: NA
j_call: TRBJ2-5
cdr3_length: 16
d_call: TRBD2
v_call: TRBV7-2
cdr3_nt: TGTGCCAGCAGCTTAGTAGGTAGCGGGAGTTGGGAGACCCAGTACTTC
cdr3_aa: CASSLVGSGSWETQYF

clone_size: NA
j_call: TRBJ1-1
cdr3_length: 15
d_call: TRBD1
v_call: TRBV6-2/TRBV6-3
cdr3_nt: TGTGCCAGCAGTTACTCGAGATCACAGGGGTCGATAGCTTTCTTT
cdr3_aa: CASSYSRSQGSIAFF

clone_size: NA
j_call: TRBJ1-5
cdr3_length: 16
d_call: NA
v_call: TRBV4-2
cdr3_nt: TGTGCCAGCAGCCAAGATGGGGGAGGGAGCAATCAGCCCCAGCATTTT
cdr3_aa: CASSQDGGGSNQPQHF

clone_size: once
j_call: TRBJ2-1
cdr3_length: 15
d_call: NA
v_call: TRBV5-1
cdr3_nt: TGCGCCAGCAGCTCCACTTCGGGGAGTTACAATGAGCAGTTCTTC
cdr3_aa: CASSSTSGSYNEQFF

clone_size: few
j_call: TRBJ1-5
cdr3_length: 14
d_call: NA
v_call: TRBV6-5
cdr3_nt: TGTGCCAGCAGGGGGGGTGGGGGCAATCAGCCCCAGCATTTT
cdr3_aa: CASRGGGGNQPQHF

clone_size: NA
j_call: TRBJ2-7
cdr3_length: 15
d_call: TRBD1
v_call: TRBV28
cdr3_nt: TGTGCCAGCAGTTTTCCCACGACAGGGACCTACGAGCAGTACTTC
cdr3_aa: CASSFPTTGTYEQYF